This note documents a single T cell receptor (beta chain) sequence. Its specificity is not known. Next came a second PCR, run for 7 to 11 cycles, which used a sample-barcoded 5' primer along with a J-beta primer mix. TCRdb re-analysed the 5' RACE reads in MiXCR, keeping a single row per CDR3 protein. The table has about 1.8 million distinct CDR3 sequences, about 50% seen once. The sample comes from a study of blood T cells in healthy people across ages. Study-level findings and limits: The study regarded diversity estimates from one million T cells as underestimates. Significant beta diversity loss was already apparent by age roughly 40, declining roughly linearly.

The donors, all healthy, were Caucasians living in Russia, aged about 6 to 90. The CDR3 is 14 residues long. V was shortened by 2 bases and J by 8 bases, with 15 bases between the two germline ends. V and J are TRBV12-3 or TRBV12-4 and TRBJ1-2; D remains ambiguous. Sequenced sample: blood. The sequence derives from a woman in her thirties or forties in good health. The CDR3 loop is CASSLRVPKGGYTF. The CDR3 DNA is TGTGCCAGCAGTTTACGGGTTCCGAAGGGAGGCTACACCTTC.